The 5 T cell receptor beta chains below come from one sample, sequenced in a study of blood T cell repertoires in COVID-19. TCRdb's table, derived via immunoSEQ multiplex PCR, lists solely in-frame clones and lacks some. The sample contains fewer than 300,000 clones, approximately 87% of which appear only once. The sample was peripheral blood. Every receptor here comes from a woman in her 70s with active or convalescent COVID-19.

The table lists this clone with a few counts. V gene TRBV5-1 combines with J gene TRBJ2-2; 10 nucleotides line up with TRBD1. The ends lost 2 bases at V and 4 bases at J; junction bases unmatched: 8. The CDR3 is 17 residues long. Germline V gene sequence: CDR1 SGHRS, CDR2 YFSETQ. CDR3 in amino acids: CASSFLTGGLVTGELFF. CDR3 coding DNA: TGCGCCAGCAGCTTCCTGACAGGGGGCCTAGTCACCGGGGAGCTGTTTTTT.

This rearrangement joins TRBV2 to TRBJ1-2; no reliable D call. CDR3 length: 13 residues. Trimming took 6 bases from V and 0 from J, leaving 8 bases between them. CDR1 SNHLY and CDR2 FYNNEI come from the germline V gene. CDR3 DNA sequence: TGTGCCAGCAGGGGCAGCTCTAACTATGGCTACACCTTC. This gives the protein CASRGSSNYGYTF.

The chain has TRBV29-1 and TRBJ2-2, with 11 bases aligning to TRBD1. CDR3 length: 15 residues. Germline-derived CDR1 and CDR2 are SQVTM and ANQGSEA. The V gene end was trimmed by 3 bases and the J gene end by 5 bases; junction bases not matched to a gene: 5. In DNA, the CDR3 is TGCAGCGTTGAGTGGGGACAGGGGGGTACCGGGGAGCTGTTTTTT. Translated: CSVEWGQGGTGELFF.

This clone was picked up one time. This chain joins TRBV4-1 and TRBJ1-5; no clear D. There are 13 residues in the CDR3. The germline V gene has CDR1 MGHRA and CDR2 YSYEKL. Trimming removed 6 bases at V and 2 bases at J, with 8 bases between. The CDR3 nucleotides read TGCGCCAGCAGAGGCCGGGGCAATCAGCCCCAGCATTTT. It yields the protein CASRGRGNQPQHF.

The V and J genes are TRBV6-2 or TRBV6-3 and TRBJ2-1; D is perhaps TRBD1 (5 bases). V gave up 3 bases and J gave up 0 bases, with 6 bases separating them. CDR3 size: 14 residues. CDR1 is MNHEY, CDR2 SVGEGT, per germline. DNA of the CDR3: TGTGCCAGCAGTTATAGGGGCTCCTACAATGAGCAGTTCTTC. Protein sequence: CASSYRGSYNEQFF.